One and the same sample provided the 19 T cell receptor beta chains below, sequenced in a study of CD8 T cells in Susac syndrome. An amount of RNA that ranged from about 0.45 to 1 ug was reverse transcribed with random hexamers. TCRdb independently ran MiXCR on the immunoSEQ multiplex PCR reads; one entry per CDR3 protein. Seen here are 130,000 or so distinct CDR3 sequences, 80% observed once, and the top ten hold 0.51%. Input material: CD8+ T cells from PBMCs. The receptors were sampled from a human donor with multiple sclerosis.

CDR3 sequence reads: CASSASGGPLYEQYF. The DNA for the CDR3 is TGTGCCAGCAGCGCCTCGGGGGGACCCCTATACGAGCAGTACTTC. This chain joins TRBV2 and TRBJ2-7; 7 bases fit TRBD2. Germline CDR1 and CDR2: SNHLY and FYNNEI. V was pared by 6 bases and J by 4 bases, with 12 bases of the junction left unmatched. The CDR3 contains 15 residues.

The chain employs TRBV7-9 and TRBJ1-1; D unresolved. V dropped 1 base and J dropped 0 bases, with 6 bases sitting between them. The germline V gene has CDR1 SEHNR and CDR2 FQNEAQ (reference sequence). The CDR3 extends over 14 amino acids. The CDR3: CASSLGPMNTEAFF. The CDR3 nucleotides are TGTGCCAGCAGCTTAGGCCCGATGAACACTGAAGCTTTCTTT. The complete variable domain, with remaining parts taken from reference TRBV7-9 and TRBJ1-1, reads DTGVSQNPRHKITKRGQNVTFRCDPISEHNRLYWYRQTLGQGPEFLTYFQNEAQLEKSRLLSDRFSAERPKGSFSTLEIQRTEQGDSAMYLCASSLGPMNTEAFFGQGTRLTVV.

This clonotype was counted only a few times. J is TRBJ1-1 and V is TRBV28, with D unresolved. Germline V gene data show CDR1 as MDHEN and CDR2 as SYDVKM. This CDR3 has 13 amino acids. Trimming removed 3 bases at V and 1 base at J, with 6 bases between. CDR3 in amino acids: CASSFGRNTEAFF. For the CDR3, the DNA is TGTGCCAGCAGTTTTGGTAGGAACACTGAAGCTTTCTTT.

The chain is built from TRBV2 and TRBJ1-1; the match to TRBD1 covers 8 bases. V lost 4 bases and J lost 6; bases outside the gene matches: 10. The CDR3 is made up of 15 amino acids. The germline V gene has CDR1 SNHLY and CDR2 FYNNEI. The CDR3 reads CASSVAPDREPEAFF. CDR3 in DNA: TGTGCCAGCAGTGTCGCACCGGACAGGGAGCCTGAAGCTTTCTTT.

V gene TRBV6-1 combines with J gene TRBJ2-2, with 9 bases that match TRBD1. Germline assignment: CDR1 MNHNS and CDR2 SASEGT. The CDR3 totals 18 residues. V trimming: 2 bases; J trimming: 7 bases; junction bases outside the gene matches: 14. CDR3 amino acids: CASSELLGGQGRFGELFF. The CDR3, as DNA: TGTGCCAGCAGTGAACTGTTGGGAGGACAGGGGAGGTTCGGGGAGCTGTTTTTT.

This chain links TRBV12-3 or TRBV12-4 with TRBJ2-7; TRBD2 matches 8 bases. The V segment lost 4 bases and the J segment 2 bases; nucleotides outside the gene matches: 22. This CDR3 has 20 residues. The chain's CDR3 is CASSSRFKAALAADTYEQYV. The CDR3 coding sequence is TGTGCCAGCAGTTCCCGGTTTAAGGCCGCACTAGCGGCCGATACCTACGAGCAGTACGTC.

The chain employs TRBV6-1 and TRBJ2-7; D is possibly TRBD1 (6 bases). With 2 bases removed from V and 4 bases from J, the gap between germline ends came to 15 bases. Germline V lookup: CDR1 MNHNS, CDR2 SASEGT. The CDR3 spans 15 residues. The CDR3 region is CASSELGGVLYEQYF. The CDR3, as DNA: TGTGCCAGCAGTGAACTAGGGGGAGTCCTTTACGAGCAGTACTTC.

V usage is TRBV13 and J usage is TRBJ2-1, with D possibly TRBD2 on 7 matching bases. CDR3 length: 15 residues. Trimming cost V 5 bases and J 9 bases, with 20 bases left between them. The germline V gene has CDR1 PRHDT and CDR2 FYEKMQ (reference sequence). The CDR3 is CASSPPGRGAGEQFF. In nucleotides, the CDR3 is TGTGCCAGCAGCCCCCCAGGGAGGGGGGCAGGTGAGCAGTTCTTC.

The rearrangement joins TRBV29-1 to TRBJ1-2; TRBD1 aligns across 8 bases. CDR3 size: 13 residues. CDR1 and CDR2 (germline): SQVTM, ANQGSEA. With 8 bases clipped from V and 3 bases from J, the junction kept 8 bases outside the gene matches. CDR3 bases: TGCAGCACTTCAGGGGGCAGAGACTATGGCTACACCTTC. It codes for CSTSGGRDYGYTF.

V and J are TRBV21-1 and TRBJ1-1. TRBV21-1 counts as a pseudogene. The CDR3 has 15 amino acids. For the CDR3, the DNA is TGTGCCAGCAGTAGCAAGGGTCGGGGAAACACTGAAGCTTTCTTT. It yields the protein CASSSKGRGNTEAFF.

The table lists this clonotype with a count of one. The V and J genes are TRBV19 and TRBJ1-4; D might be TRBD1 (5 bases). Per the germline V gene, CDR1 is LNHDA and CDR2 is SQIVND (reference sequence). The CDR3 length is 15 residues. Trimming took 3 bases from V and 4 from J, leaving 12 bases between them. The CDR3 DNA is TGTGCCAGTAGTATTCTGGGGACCGGTAATGAAAAACTGTTTTTT. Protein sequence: CASSILGTGNEKLFF. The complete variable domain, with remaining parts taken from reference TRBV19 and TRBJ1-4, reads DGGITQSPKYLFRKEGQNVTLSCEQNLNHDAMYWYRQDPGQGLRLIYYSQIVNDFQKGDIAEGYSVSREKKESFPLTVTSAQKNPTAFYLCASSILGTGNEKLFFGSGTQLSVL.

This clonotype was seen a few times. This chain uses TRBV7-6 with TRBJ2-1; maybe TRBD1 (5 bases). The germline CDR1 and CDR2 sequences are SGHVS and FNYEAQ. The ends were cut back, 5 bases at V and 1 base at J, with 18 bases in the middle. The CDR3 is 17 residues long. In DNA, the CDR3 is TGTGCCAGCAGCCCACGACGGTTAGGGGCATCCTACAATGAGCAGTTCTTC. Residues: CASSPRRLGASYNEQFF.

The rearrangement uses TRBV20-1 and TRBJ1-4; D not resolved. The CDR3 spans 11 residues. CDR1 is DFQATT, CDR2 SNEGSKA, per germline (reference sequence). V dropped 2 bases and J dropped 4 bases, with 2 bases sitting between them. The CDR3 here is CSARNNEKLFF. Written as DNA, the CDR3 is TGCAGTGCTAGAAATAATGAAAAACTGTTTTTT.

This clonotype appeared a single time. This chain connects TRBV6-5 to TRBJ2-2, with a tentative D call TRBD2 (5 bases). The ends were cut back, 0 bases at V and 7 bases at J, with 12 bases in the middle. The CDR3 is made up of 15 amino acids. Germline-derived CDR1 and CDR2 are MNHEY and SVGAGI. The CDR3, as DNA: TGTGCCAGCAGTTACTCCTACAGCAGCGGCGGGGAGCTGTTTTTT. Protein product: CASSYSYSSGGELFF.

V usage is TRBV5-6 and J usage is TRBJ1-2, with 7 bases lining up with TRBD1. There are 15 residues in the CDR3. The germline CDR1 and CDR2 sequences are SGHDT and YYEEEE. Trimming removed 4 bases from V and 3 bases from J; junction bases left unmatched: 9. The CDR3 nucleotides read TGTGCCAGCAGCCCACCAGGACAGGAGTACTATGGCTACACCTTC. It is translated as CASSPPGQEYYGYTF.

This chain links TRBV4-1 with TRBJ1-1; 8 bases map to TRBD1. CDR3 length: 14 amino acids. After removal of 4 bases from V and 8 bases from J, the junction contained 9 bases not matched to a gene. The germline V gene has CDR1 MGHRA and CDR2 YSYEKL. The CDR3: CASSPQTGDHEAFF. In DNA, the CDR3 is TGCGCCAGCAGCCCCCAGACAGGGGACCACGAAGCTTTCTTT.

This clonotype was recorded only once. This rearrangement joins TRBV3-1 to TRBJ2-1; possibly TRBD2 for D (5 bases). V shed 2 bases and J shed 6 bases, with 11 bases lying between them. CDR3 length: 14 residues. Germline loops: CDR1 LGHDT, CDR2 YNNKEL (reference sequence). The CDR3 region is CASSQSSRGNEQFF. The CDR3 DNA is TGTGCCAGCAGCCAATCTAGCCGGGGCAATGAGCAGTTCTTC.

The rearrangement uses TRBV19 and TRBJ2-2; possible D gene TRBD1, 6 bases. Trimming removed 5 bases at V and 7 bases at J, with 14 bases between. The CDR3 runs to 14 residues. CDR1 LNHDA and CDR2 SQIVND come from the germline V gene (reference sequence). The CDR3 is CASSPRTGIGELFF. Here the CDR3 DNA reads TGTGCCAGTAGTCCTCGCACAGGGATCGGGGAGCTGTTTTTT.

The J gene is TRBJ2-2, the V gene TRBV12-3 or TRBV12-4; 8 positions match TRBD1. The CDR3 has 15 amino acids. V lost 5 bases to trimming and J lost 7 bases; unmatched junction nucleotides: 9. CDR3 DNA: TGTGCCAGCAGTCTGAAATTACAGGGGGACGGGGAGCTGTTTTTT. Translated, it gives CASSLKLQGDGELFF.